Given below is one T cell receptor (beta chain) in context. The data were obtained in a study of blood T cell repertoires in COVID-19. Study as a whole: T cells, B-cell-depleted T cells, or PBMCs provided the cDNA or gDNA that served as material.

Germline assignment: CDR1 SGHRS and CDR2 YFSETQ. The CDR3 contains 14 residues. V dropped 4 bases and J dropped 0; count of bases not matched to a gene: 2. Some clones are missing from TCRdb's copy, which holds only in-frame ones; the method was immunoSEQ multiplex PCR. Among around 300,000 clones listed, 90% were seen once. The genes are TRBV5-1 and TRBJ2-7; 9 bases are a match to TRBD2. Sequenced material: PBMCs or T cells enriched from blood (not recorded which). The origin of this receptor is a young woman with acute COVID-19. The DNA of the CDR3 is TGCGCCAGCAGCGTTAGCGGGAGCTCCTACGAGCAGTACTTC. Encoded protein: CASSVSGSSYEQYF.